The T cell receptor beta chain under discussion was sequenced for a study of T cells in Graves' hyperthyroidism and ophthalmopathy. Diagnosis of hyperthyroidism was new in patients aged 18 to 65, and its duration was under 2 months. Uncontrolled infection, other autoimmune disease, pregnancy or lactation barred patients from enrollment. Clinical symptoms, serum thyroxine, TRAb, thyroid ultrasound and orbital computed tomography informed diagnoses. Researchers took RNA transcripts and amplified the TCR beta CDR3 regions from them. Researchers ran a first-round RT-PCR on the TCR CDR3 using the HTBI primer set. From the multiplex PCR reads, TCRdb called clonotypes with MiXCR, one entry per CDR3 protein. The sample contains about 740,000 distinct CDR3 sequences, roughly 15% of which appear only once. There are many counts of this clonotype. The trim removed 3 bases at V and 0 bases at J, leaving 1 base unmatched. Germline V CDR1 and CDR2: KGHSH, LQKENI. This CDR3 region has 14 residues.

Sequencing was done on a sample of blood. This receptor was identified in a woman aged 18-35 years with Graves' hyperthyroidism. The V and J genes are TRBV18 and TRBJ1-1; TRBD1 aligns across 7 bases. The CDR3 DNA is TGTGCCAGCTCACCCACAGGGGTGAACACTGAAGCTTTCTTT. Protein: CASSPTGVNTEAFF.